This T cell receptor beta chain was captured by sequencing in a study of blood T cell repertoires in COVID-19. About the study: Donors in the United States, Italy and Spain gave samples during acute or convalescent COVID-19. The cDNA or gDNA used as material had been derived from T cells, B-cell-depleted T cells, or PBMCs.

Study processing details: Estimation of nucleated cell counts relied on the amplification of reference gene primers. Assay used: immunoSEQ multiplex PCR; TCRdb lists only in-frame clones, some missing. V, J and clone size reflect that table, while D and trimming were determined from the DNA. The top ten hold 3.5% to 4.5% of the sample, which has roughly 260,000 clones, about 88% seen once. The CDR3 covers 16 residues. Trimming removed 5 bases from V and 8 bases from J; junction bases left unmatched: 9. Germline V gene data show CDR1 as PRHDT and CDR2 as FYEKMQ (reference sequence). The rearrangement joins TRBV13 to TRBJ2-1; TRBD2 aligns across 13 bases. Specimen: peripheral blood. The receptor's source is a man in his sixties who had recovered from COVID-19. CDR3 protein: CASSPPTSGGFYEQFF. DNA for the CDR3: TGTGCCAGCAGCCCACCGACTAGCGGGGGGTTCTATGAGCAGTTCTTC. Supplemented by reference TRBV13 and TRBJ2-1, the full variable domain reads AAGVIQSPRHLIKEKRETATLKCYPIPRHDTVYWYQQGPGQDPQFLISFYEKMQSDKGSIPDRFSAQQFSDYHSELNMSSLELGDSALYFCASSPPTSGGFYEQFFGPGTRLTVL.